The 15 T cell receptor beta chains presented below share a single source sample, sequenced in a study of T-cell memory formation after mild COVID-19 (dated by TCRdb to about 2021). The library was obtained by 5' RACE. The data were produced on an Illumina NovaSeq 6000. TCRdb reanalyzed the raw reads on its own, using fastp at Q25 for trimming and MiXCR for clone calling, and kept in-frame beta chains. Every distinct CDR3 protein forms one entry, paired with its most common genes and DNA. The sample table contains roughly 350,000 distinct CDR3 sequences; only one count was recorded for approximately 14% of them. About a fifth of the sample comes from the top ten. Input material: PBMCs or a T cell subset sorted from them (not recorded which). These receptors came from a man between 18 and 35 years old who had mild COVID-19 (a few samples of this study predate the infection). The sample titles of this study are shuffled in the database, so cell type and time point are left out; the donor was told from shared clones.

This clonotype was counted between two and nine times. The chain links TRBV5-1 to TRBJ2-5; D possibly corresponds to TRBD2 (6 bases). Germline values: CDR1 SGHRS, CDR2 YFSETQ. The CDR3 contains 17 residues. Trimming removed 5 bases from V and 3 bases from J, with 23 bases in between. CDR3 sequence (DNA): TGCGCCAGCAGACCGGGGAGGACTAACCCTCGAGAAGAGACCCAGTACTTC. This translates into CASRPGRTNPREETQYF.

The chain uses TRBV4-2 and TRBJ2-7; TRBD2 aligns across 10 bases. V gave up 0 bases and J gave up 2 bases; unmatched junction bases: 7. CDR3 length: 17 residues. Germline V gene data show CDR1 as LGHNA and CDR2 as YNFKEQ. The CDR3 protein is CASSQELQRGGPYEQYV. Here the CDR3 DNA reads TGTGCCAGCAGCCAAGAATTACAGCGGGGGGGCCCCTACGAGCAGTACGTC.

The table lists this clonotype with many counts. V is TRBV7-3 and J is TRBJ1-1, with unresolved D. Trimming took 5 bases from V and 1 from J, leaving 8 bases between them. Germline CDR1 and CDR2: SGHTA and FQGTGA. The CDR3 consists of 13 residues. CDR3 in amino acids: CASSLQPNTEAFF. The CDR3 DNA sequence: TGTGCCAGCAGCCTTCAACCGAACACTGAAGCTTTCTTT.

This clonotype was picked up a small number of times. The rearrangement links TRBV4-3 to TRBJ2-1; weak D call: TRBD1 (5 bases). Germline assignment: CDR1 LGHNA and CDR2 YSLEER. The CDR3 spans 13 residues. Trimming cost V 0 bases and J 10 bases, with 10 bases left between them. CDR3 DNA sequence: TGCGCCAGCAGCCAAGAACCAGGGTACGAGCAGTTCTTC. As protein: CASSQEPGYEQFF.

This chain uses TRBV4-3 with TRBJ2-3; 13 positions agree with TRBD2. This CDR3 is built from 15 residues. With V trimmed by 4 bases and J by 4 bases, 2 bases remained unmatched. Per the germline V gene, CDR1 is LGHNA and CDR2 is YSLEER. This chain's CDR3 is CASSPGLAGPDTQYF. CDR3 coding DNA: TGCGCCAGCAGCCCGGGACTAGCGGGGCCAGATACGCAGTATTTT.

The gene calls are TRBV9 and TRBJ1-2; D perhaps matches TRBD1 (5 bases). The CDR3 length is 15 residues. Per the germline V gene, CDR1 is SGDLS and CDR2 is YYNGEE. Trimming stripped 0 bases from V and 10 bases from J, with 19 bases between. The CDR3 DNA follows: TGTGCCAGCAGCGTAGTGGGGTTGAGGGGAGCTGACTACACCTTC. Translated, it gives CASSVVGLRGADYTF.

In this sample, this clonotype turned up a few times. The chain uses TRBV10-3 and TRBJ1-4; the D gene is possibly TRBD1 (5 bases). Trimming removed 8 bases from V and 6 bases from J, with 19 bases in between. Germline assignment: CDR1 ENHRY and CDR2 SYGVKD. This CDR3 region has 15 residues. In DNA form, the CDR3 reads TGTGCCATCGCACCCGACGACAGCAAATATGAAAAACTGTTTTTT. It encodes CAIAPDDSKYEKLFF.

The chain uses TRBV7-2 and TRBJ1-1, with D perhaps matching TRBD1 (6 bases). This CDR3 is built from 14 residues. Germline CDR1 SGHTA, CDR2 FQGNSA. V shed 1 base and J shed 4 bases, with 10 bases lying between them. CDR3: CASSLGGQITEAFF. CDR3 sequence (DNA): TGTGCCAGCAGCTTAGGTGGACAGATCACTGAAGCTTTCTTT.

This clonotype has a handful of counts. The chain links TRBV29-1 to TRBJ1-5; D is ambiguous. The germline V gene encodes CDR1 SQVTM and CDR2 ANQGSEA. Trimming pared 4 bases from V and 1 base from J, leaving 8 bases between. The CDR3 is made up of 13 amino acids. The CDR3 region has the DNA TGCAGCGTTGCAATGGACAGCAATCAGCCCCAGCATTTT. Translating it yields CSVAMDSNQPQHF.

The chain couples TRBV7-8 to TRBJ2-4; D perhaps matches TRBD1 (5 bases). Deletions cut 6 bases from V and 1 base from J, with 13 bases between. The V gene's germline CDR1 is SGHVS and CDR2 FQNEAQ. The CDR3 runs 15 residues. DNA of the CDR3: TGTGCCAGCAGTTTGGGGCCCGCGGCCAAAAACATTCAGTACTTC. This translates into CASSLGPAAKNIQYF. Variable domain in full (rest from reference TRBV7-8 and TRBJ2-4): GAGVSQSPRYKVAKRGQDVALRCDPISGHVSLFWYQQALGQGPEFLTYFQNEAQLDKSGLPSDRFFAERPEGSVSTLKIQRTQQEDSAVYLCASSLGPAAKNIQYFGAGTRLSVL.

The chain joins TRBV25-1 to TRBJ2-5; TRBD2 matches at 9 bases. V shed 4 bases, J shed 1 base, and the junction held 13 bases outside the gene matches. From germline, CDR1 is MGHDK and CDR2 SYGVNS. The CDR3 spans 18 residues. The CDR3 region is CASSVPMGAGGPQETQYF. The DNA of the CDR3 is TGTGCCAGCAGTGTACCCATGGGAGCGGGGGGTCCCCAAGAGACCCAGTACTTC.

This chain links TRBV7-2 with TRBJ2-3; a possible D gene is TRBD2 (5 bases). This CDR3 spans 13 amino acids. Trimming removed 4 bases from V and 6 bases from J, with 11 bases in between. In germline, CDR1 is SGHTA, CDR2 FQGNSA. In nucleotides, the CDR3 is TGTGCCAGCAGCTCGGACTGGGCGGATACGCAGTATTTT. Translation gives CASSSDWADTQYF.

This clonotype has only a few counts. This chain uses TRBV12-3 or TRBV12-4 with TRBJ2-2, with D possibly matching TRBD2 (5 bases). The ends were cut back, 6 bases at V and 0 bases at J, with 8 bases in the middle. CDR3 size: 14 residues. The CDR3 protein is CASRTGTNTGELFF. CDR3 nucleotide sequence: TGTGCCAGCAGGACGGGGACGAACACCGGGGAGCTGTTTTTT.

This clonotype has at least ten counts. The J gene is TRBJ1-5, the V gene TRBV5-1; TRBD1 matches 10 bases. Germline V gene sequence: CDR1 SGHRS, CDR2 YFSETQ. There are 15 residues in the CDR3. Trimming took 5 bases from V and 4 from J; bases not matched to a gene: 6. The CDR3, as DNA: TGCGCCAGCAGAGAGGGGACAGGGGAAAATCAGCCCCAGCATTTT. Translating it yields CASREGTGENQPQHF.

This clonotype occurred many times. The rearrangement uses TRBV27 and TRBJ2-1; a weak D match, TRBD2 (5 bases). Trimming cost V 10 bases and J 6 bases, with 19 bases left between them. The CDR3 is made up of 14 amino acids. Germline loops: CDR1 MNHEY, CDR2 SMNVEV (reference sequence). Here the CDR3 reads CATGVISSRNEQFF. In nucleotides, the CDR3 is TGTGCCACCGGGGTCATATCCAGTCGCAATGAGCAGTTCTTC.